This TCR beta chain was captured in a study of blood T cell repertoires in COVID-19 (dated by TCRdb to 2020 to 2022). Some background on the complete study: Samples from collaborators originated in the United States, Italy and Spain and spanned both the acute and convalescent phases of COVID-19. The material from the prospective study consisted of cDNA or gDNA derived from T cells, B-cell-depleted T cells, or PBMCs. The dataset comprised deeply sampled blood TCRbeta repertoires from subjects exposed to, actively infected with, or recovered from COVID-19. The repertoires were released in a freely available public database meant as a resource for research on the immune response to SARS-CoV-2. Samples were obtained from the ongoing ImmuneRACE study (first 160 participants) and from about 1,300 subjects provided by 6 global collaborators. The sample metadata nearly always contained a de-identified subject ID, COVID-19 status, age in years and sex. Where available, HLA class I and class II types were obtained from metadata supplied by the sample provider rather than from assay-based typing.

TCRbeta CDR3 regions were amplified from genomic DNA by means of the immunoSEQ Assay, a bias-controlled multiplex PCR. Per the source publication's procedure: The number of nucleated cells in each sample was estimated from the amplification of reference gene primers within the assay. Sequence reads were collapsed and filtered to measure the absolute abundance of every unique TCRbeta CDR3 rearrangement. For each sample, productive Simpson clonality was calculated as the square root of Simpson's diversity index over productive rearrangements. Held by TCRdb, this immuneACCESS table contains in-frame sequences only and omits some clones. Under half of the omission traces to an unresolved V gene where checked; the cause of the rest is unknown. D and trimming come from the DNA, and the V and J calls and clone size come from that table. The sample includes 210,000 or so clones, with roughly 86% observed a single time. The ten largest clones represent roughly 12% of the sample.

The collaborating institutions used their own protocols to collect whole blood in K2EDTA tubes. For TCRbeta analysis, collaborators shipped samples in one of three forms: frozen whole blood, isolated PBMCs, or DNA extracted from either of those sample types. In regard to this clone: No antigen is known for it. No quality values exist for individual bases; no much larger clone is one base distant.

Paper-wide results and their limitations: How much clinical and demographic metadata was included differed by source and by participant, and the metadata was provided uncurated.

CDR1 and CDR2, per the germline V gene (reference sequence), are GTSNPN and SVGIG. Its CDR3 holds 15 amino acids, cysteine through phenylalanine. Here the CDR3 DNA is all that survives: 45 bases in frame from base 1. V trim: 1 base; J trim: 3 bases; unmatched bases: 8. The chain couples TRBV30 to TRBJ2-7, with TRBD1 identical over 8 junction bases. Input material: peripheral blood. The clonotype was recovered from a woman aged 40 to 50 with acute or convalescent COVID-19. The base sequence is TGTGCCTGGAGTGCTGGATCGGGACAGGACTACGAGCAGTACTTC. Its translation reads: CAWSAGSGQDYEQYF.